This T cell receptor (beta chain) comes out of a study of blood T cell repertoires in COVID-19. Original processing notes: Counts of nucleated cells, estimated from reference gene primer amplification, were obtained. The table came from immunoSEQ multiplex PCR; TCRdb's copy has only in-frame clones and leaves some out. The V and J calls and clone size were taken over from that table, and D and trimming were inferred from the DNA. The repertoire holds 150,000 to 200,000 clones, with approximately 85% as singletons. Sequenced: peripheral blood. The sequence came from a woman of 80 years or more with acute or convalescent COVID-19.

CDR3 in amino acids: CASSQGATTEAFF. The CDR3 DNA is TGTGCCAGCAGCCAGGGGGCGACGACTGAAGCTTTCTTT. The chain uses TRBV16 and TRBJ1-1, with D perhaps TRBD1 (6 bases). V shed 3 bases and J shed 5 bases, with 10 bases lying between them. This CDR3 contains 13 residues. Looked up from germline, CDR1 is KGHSY and CDR2 is FQNENV.